The 28 T cell receptor beta chains presented below share a single source sample, sequenced in a study of OX40 agonist ivuxolimab in advanced cancers. Some clones are missing from TCRdb's copy, which holds only in-frame ones; the method was immunoSEQ multiplex PCR. The sample records roughly 72,000 clones, roughly 87% being singletons. The sample was CD4+ or CD8+ T cells sorted from blood, taken in a trial of the OX40 agonist ivuxolimab. The receptor set was obtained from an adult with an advanced solid tumor such as melanoma, head and neck, liver or kidney cancer.

The rearrangement links TRBV6-4 to TRBJ2-2; 7 bases match TRBD2. V lost 2 bases, J lost 5 bases, and 2 bases stayed unmatched. CDR1 is MRHNA, CDR2 SNTAGT, per germline. This CDR3 region has 14 residues. CDR3 sequence: CASSDEAGTGELFF. Here the CDR3 DNA reads TGTGCCAGCAGTGACGAAGCGGGGACCGGGGAGCTGTTTTTT.

This clone occurred once. The chain carries TRBV5-1 and TRBJ2-5, with no clear D. The CDR3 is 13 residues long. In germline, CDR1 is SGHRS, CDR2 YFSETQ. V was shortened by 1 base and J by 2 bases, with 6 bases between the two germline ends. The CDR3 nucleotides are TGCGCCAGCAGCTTGCAGGTACAAGAGACCCAGTACTTC. Its translation: CASSLQVQETQYF. Using reference TRBV5-1 and TRBJ2-5 for the parts outside the CDR3, the full variable domain is KAGVTQTPRYLIKTRGQQVTLSCSPISGHRSVSWYQQTPGQGLQFLFEYFSETQRNKGNFPGRFSGRQFSNSRSEMNVSTLELGDSALYLCASSLQVQETQYFGPGTRLLVL.

In this sample, this clone turned up once. The gene calls are TRBV6-1 and TRBJ2-3, with D possibly matching TRBD1 (6 bases). The CDR3 is made up of 14 amino acids. V was cut by 5 bases and J by 4 bases, with 13 bases left in between. CDR1 MNHNS and CDR2 SASEGT come from the germline V gene. CDR3 region: CASSQGGDADTQYF. The CDR3 region has the DNA TGTGCCAGCAGTCAAGGGGGAGATGCAGATACGCAGTATTTT.

This chain joins TRBV28 and TRBJ1-5, with a tentative D call TRBD1 (6 bases). There are 13 residues in the CDR3. In germline, CDR1 is MDHEN, CDR2 SYDVKM. In nucleotides, the CDR3 is TGTATTCTCGGAGGGGGGGACAATCAGCCCCAGCATTTT. Its translation is CILGGGDNQPQHF.

This chain joins TRBV11-2 and TRBJ1-2; possible D gene TRBD1, 5 bases. Germline V CDR1 and CDR2: SGHAT, FQNNGV. CDR3 length: 14 residues. Trimming stripped 4 bases from V and 4 bases from J, with 13 bases between. The CDR3 bases are TGTGCCAGCAGCTGGACGGGGGGGGGCTATGGCTACACCTTC. This gives the protein CASSWTGGGYGYTF. The full variable domain, in which reference TRBV11-2 and TRBJ1-2 provide the parts outside the CDR3, is EAGVAQSPRYKIIEKRQSVAFWCNPISGHATLYWYQQILGQGPKLLIQFQNNGVVDDSQLPKDRFSAERLKGVDSTLKIQPAKLEDSAVYLCASSWTGGGYGYTFGSGTRLTVV.

The rearrangement joins TRBV5-1 to TRBJ2-7; 10 nucleotides agree with TRBD2. The V gene's germline CDR1 is SGHRS and CDR2 YFSETQ. The CDR3 is 14 residues long. V was pared by 3 bases and J by 4 bases, with 4 bases of the junction left unmatched. This CDR3 reads CASSSSGSGYEQYF. The CDR3 region has the DNA TGCGCCAGCAGCTCTAGCGGGAGCGGTTACGAGCAGTACTTC.

This clone turned up a few times. The sample has other DNA sequences that encode this CDR3 too. The chain combines TRBV11-2 with TRBJ2-4, with 7 nucleotides matching TRBD2. Germline trimming cut 0 bases from V and 2 bases from J; bases unmatched to any gene: 10. CDR1 is SGHAT, CDR2 FQNNGV, per germline. This CDR3 spans 18 amino acids. CDR3 residues: CASSLDPLADGTKNIQYF. CDR3 DNA: TGTGCCAGCAGCTTAGATCCCCTAGCGGACGGGACCAAAAACATTCAGTACTTC.

A few counts support this clone. The V and J genes are TRBV29-1 and TRBJ1-2; maybe TRBD1 (5 bases). V was clipped by 8 bases and J by 6 bases, with 16 bases between them. The CDR3 covers 12 residues. Germline CDR1 is SQVTM and CDR2 is ANQGSEA. CDR3 amino acids: CSHTGTGNGYTF. As DNA, the CDR3 is TGCAGCCATACTGGGACCGGGAATGGCTACACCTTC.

The chain carries TRBV7-9 and TRBJ2-7, with D possibly being TRBD1 (6 bases). Germline V gives CDR1 SEHNR, CDR2 FQNEAQ (reference sequence). This CDR3 contains 15 residues. V lost 9 bases and J lost 3, with 21 bases in between. CDR3 in amino acids: CASSGRGQVFYEQYF. The CDR3 DNA reads as TGTGCCAGTAGTGGAAGGGGACAAGTGTTCTACGAGCAGTACTTC.

CDR3 coding DNA: TGCGCCAGCAGCTTGGATCAAGATTCACCCCTCCACTTT. Translating it yields CASSLDQDSPLHF. The rearrangement uses TRBV5-1 and TRBJ1-6; D is unresolved. The germline gives CDR1 SGHRS, CDR2 YFSETQ. CDR3 length equals 13 residues. V lost 0 bases, J lost 8 bases, and 6 bases lay in between.

V usage is TRBV5-1 and J usage is TRBJ2-7; D tentatively reads TRBD1 or TRBD2 (5 bases each). This CDR3 is 15 amino acids long. Trimming left V 4 bases short and J 6 bases short, with 20 bases between. Germline V gene data show CDR1 as SGHRS and CDR2 as YFSETQ. CDR3 nucleotide sequence: TGCGCCAGCAGCATTACCAATTCAGGGAGTCCCGAGCAGTACTTC. Residues: CASSITNSGSPEQYF.

The chain couples TRBV6-5 to TRBJ2-6; no clear D gene. The CDR3 extends over 16 amino acids. Germline V gene data show CDR1 as MNHEY and CDR2 as SVGAGI. The germline V and J ends were trimmed by 0 bases and 0 bases, with 6 bases remaining between them. CDR3 loop: CASSYSGYSGANVLTF. CDR3 nucleotide sequence: TGTGCCAGCAGTTACTCGGGGTACTCTGGGGCCAACGTCCTGACTTTC.

V is TRBV5-4 and J is TRBJ1-1; 9 bases agree with TRBD1. With 4 bases clipped from V and 0 bases from J, the junction kept 7 bases outside the gene matches. This CDR3 is 16 amino acids long. Germline lookup yields CDR1 SGHNT and CDR2 YYREEE (reference sequence). CDR3 in amino acids: CASSPTGGAMNTEAFF. Here the CDR3 DNA reads TGTGCCAGCAGCCCAACAGGGGGCGCGATGAACACTGAAGCTTTCTTT.

The rearrangement uses TRBV11-3 and TRBJ2-2; D is possibly TRBD1 (6 bases). V lost 4 bases, J lost 7 bases, and 10 bases lay in between. Germline V gene lookup returns CDR1 SGHNT and CDR2 YENEEA. The CDR3 consists of 13 residues. CDR3 residues: CASSSQGRGELFF. CDR3 coding DNA: TGTGCCAGCAGCTCACAGGGACGCGGGGAGCTGTTTTTT.

This chain connects TRBV7-9 to TRBJ2-1; TRBD2 matches at 11 bases. CDR3 length: 17 amino acids. Germline values: CDR1 SEHNR, CDR2 FQNEAQ (reference sequence). After removal of 0 bases from V and 0 bases from J, the junction contained 1 base not matched to a gene. CDR3 amino acids: CASSLATSGSSYNEQFF. CDR3 in DNA: TGTGCCAGCAGCTTAGCAACTAGCGGGAGCTCCTACAATGAGCAGTTCTTC.

This clone was found once. J is TRBJ1-2 and V is TRBV19; 8 bases match TRBD1. There are 13 residues in the CDR3. Germline V gives CDR1 LNHDA, CDR2 SQIVND (reference sequence). Unmatched junction bases numbered 10, after V lost 9 bases and J lost 7 bases. The CDR3 nucleotides are TGTGCCAGCTCAGACAGGGGTTATTTTGGCTACACCTTC. Its translation: CASSDRGYFGYTF.

The V call is TRBV2, the J call TRBJ1-2; TRBD1 aligns across 7 bases. CDR3 length equals 13 residues. The J segment lost 4 bases and the V segment lost 4 bases, leaving 3 bases of the junction unmatched. Germline lookup yields CDR1 SNHLY and CDR2 FYNNEI. In DNA, the CDR3 is TGTGCCAGCAGTGTTGGGACAGTCTATGGCTACACCTTC. Its protein product is CASSVGTVYGYTF.

The gene calls are TRBV5-1 and TRBJ2-6; either TRBD1 or TRBD2 may supply D (6 bases each). CDR3 size: 17 residues. Germline-derived CDR1 and CDR2 are SGHRS and YFSETQ. Trimming took off 4 bases at V and 4 bases at J, with 18 bases between the two ends. The DNA for the CDR3 is TGCGCCAGCAGCCCGTGGACAGCGGGCGAAGGGGCCAACGTCCTGACTTTC. Translating it yields CASSPWTAGEGANVLTF.

V is TRBV2 and J is TRBJ2-3; tentatively, D is TRBD1 (5 bases). The CDR3 has 15 residues. V was cut by 5 bases and J by 1 base, with 13 bases left in between. Germline loops: CDR1 SNHLY, CDR2 FYNNEI. DNA for the CDR3: TGTGCCAGCAGTCCCGAAGGGGTGGGCACAGATACGCAGTATTTT. The encoded protein is CASSPEGVGTDTQYF.

This chain connects TRBV6-1 to TRBJ2-4, with D uncertain. V lost 2 bases, J lost 9 bases, and 8 bases lay in between. The CDR3 consists of 12 residues. Germline CDR1 reads MNHNS; CDR2 reads SASEGT. The CDR3 nucleotides are TGTGCCAGCAGTGAAACCCCTCTCATTCAGTACTTC. Translated: CASSETPLIQYF.

The chain has TRBV6-5 and TRBJ1-4; TRBD1 aligns across 7 bases. Germline lookup yields CDR1 MNHEY and CDR2 SVGAGI. There are 15 residues in the CDR3. V lost 6 bases and J lost 1; bases outside the gene matches: 5. The CDR3 region is CASRINRGTNEKLFF. CDR3 DNA: TGTGCCAGCAGGATAAACAGGGGAACTAATGAAAAACTGTTTTTT.

CDR3 bases: TGTGCCAGCAGTCGGGCACAGGACGGCGCTTTCTTT. The encoded protein is CASSRAQDGAFF. The V call is TRBV28, the J call TRBJ1-1; tentatively, D is TRBD1 (5 bases). This CDR3 region has 12 residues. Germline V CDR1 and CDR2: MDHEN, SYDVKM. Trimming pared 5 bases from V and 11 bases from J, leaving 15 bases between. Complete variable domain (other parts from reference TRBV28 and TRBJ1-1): DVKVTQSSRYLVKRTGEKVFLECVQDMDHENMFWYRQDPGLGLRLIYFSYDVKMKEKGDIPEGYSVSREKKERFSLILESASTNQTSMYLCASSRAQDGAFFGQGTRLTVV.

The V call is TRBV18, the J call TRBJ1-1; no definite D call. This CDR3 spans 13 amino acids. The germline V gene has CDR1 KGHSH and CDR2 LQKENI. V was shortened by 5 bases and J by 5 bases, with 12 bases between the two germline ends. The CDR3 DNA follows: TGTGCCAGCTCATCTAATGGGGTAACTGAAGCTTTCTTT. Protein product: CASSSNGVTEAFF.

The chain links TRBV9 to TRBJ2-1; 7 bases agree with TRBD2. Unmatched junction bases numbered 4, after V lost 0 bases and J lost 4 bases. CDR3 size: 15 residues. Germline-derived CDR1 and CDR2 are SGDLS and YYNGEE. CDR3 protein: CASSVEVGGYNEQFF. The CDR3 nucleotides read TGTGCCAGCAGCGTAGAAGTGGGGGGGTACAATGAGCAGTTCTTC.

This clone is a singleton in its sample. V and J are TRBV7-3 and TRBJ2-1; 7 bases line up with TRBD2. Unmatched junction bases numbered 4, after V lost 1 base and J lost 10 bases. Germline CDR1 and CDR2: SGHTA and FQGTGA. The CDR3 is 13 residues long. The CDR3 spells CASSLRSAGEQFF. Here the CDR3 DNA reads TGTGCCAGCAGCTTAAGGTCAGCGGGAGAGCAGTTCTTC.

This chain connects TRBV7-9 to TRBJ1-2, with TRBD1 identical over 7 bases. The germline gives CDR1 SEHNR, CDR2 FQNEAQ (reference sequence). The CDR3 is 14 residues long. J gave up 8 bases and V 5 bases, and 11 bases lay outside the gene matches. In nucleotides, the CDR3 is TGTGCCAGCAGCCGAGTTACAGGGGTTGTGGGCTACACCTTC. It encodes CASSRVTGVVGYTF.

The chain uses TRBV10-2 and TRBJ2-3; tentative D call: TRBD1 (6 bases). Germline CDR1 is WSHSY and CDR2 is SAAADI. V was pared by 6 bases and J by 2 bases, with 21 bases between. CDR3 size: 17 residues. The CDR3 region has the DNA TGCGCCAGCAGGCCCAGCGAATTAGGGGGTTACACAGATACGCAGTATTTT. Residues: CASRPSELGGYTDTQYF.

Turning to this clone: The junction differs from germline at one of its ends, possibly a read error. CDR3 coding DNA: TGTGCCAGCAGTCCGTACGGACTAGCCGACTTC. The encoded protein is CASSPYGLADF. The V and J genes are TRBV7-2 and TRBJ2-5, with 8 bases that match TRBD2. The CDR3 extends over 11 amino acids. The germline gives CDR1 SGHTA, CDR2 FQGNSA. The variable domain in full, with the rest retrieved from reference TRBV7-2 and TRBJ2-5, is GAGVSQSPSNKVTEKGKDVELRCDPISGHTALYWYRQSLGQGLEFLIYFQGNSAPDKSGLPSDRFSAERTGGSVSTLTIQRTQQEDSAVYLCASSPYGLADFGPGTRLLVL.